The 30 T cell receptor beta chains below were found in one sample sequenced in a study of blood T cell repertoires in COVID-19. Libraries were prepared by immunoSEQ multiplex PCR; TCRdb keeps only in-frame clonotypes and omits some of them. Of about 200,000 clones in the sample, 85% were seen once. The sample comprised peripheral blood. These receptors originate from a man between 60 and 70 years old with COVID-19, enrolled during active disease.

The chain is built from TRBV19 and TRBJ2-3, with 10 nucleotides matching TRBD2. CDR1 LNHDA and CDR2 SQIVND come from the germline V gene (reference sequence). J was trimmed by 4 bases and V by 10 bases; bases with no gene match: 5. The CDR3 sequence is 13 residues long. The CDR3 protein is CATEREGADTQYF. CDR3 nucleotides: TGTGCCACCGAGCGGGAGGGGGCAGATACGCAGTATTTT.

The J gene is TRBJ1-6, the V gene TRBV6-1; unclear D gene. Germline CDR1 and CDR2: MNHNS and SASEGT. The CDR3 spans 15 residues. With 1 base removed from V and 2 bases from J, the gap between germline ends came to 6 bases. CDR3 region: CASSEGSTYNSPLHF. Written as DNA, the CDR3 is TGTGCCAGCAGTGAAGGGAGTACCTATAATTCACCCCTCCACTTT.

The rearrangement uses TRBV2 and TRBJ1-1; tentatively, D is TRBD1 (5 bases). CDR1 and CDR2 from the germline V gene are SNHLY and FYNNEI. The CDR3 covers 13 residues. The V and J ends lost 7 bases and 6 bases respectively, with 15 bases between them. Written as DNA, the CDR3 is TGTGCCAGCAAAGGTACGGGGGGGGCTGAAGCTTTCTTT. This codes for CASKGTGGAEAFF.

This chain uses TRBV29-1 with TRBJ2-5, with D perhaps TRBD2 (6 bases). This CDR3 comprises 12 residues. Germline V gene lookup returns CDR1 SQVTM and CDR2 ANQGSEA. V lost 7 bases, J lost 2 bases, and 11 bases lay in between. The CDR3 nucleotides are TGCAGCGCCTTAGCGGCGCAAGAGACCCAGTACTTC. This translates into CSALAAQETQYF.

The chain links TRBV6-2 or TRBV6-3 to TRBJ1-2; D call uncertain. This CDR3 spans 14 amino acids. Between the trimmed V and J ends, which lost 2 bases and 0 bases, there was a span of 7 bases. The germline CDR1 and CDR2 sequences are MNHEY and SVGEGT. The DNA for the CDR3 is TGTGCCAGCAGTTACCTCTCTACTAACTATGGCTACACCTTC. Protein product: CASSYLSTNYGYTF.

The V call is TRBV5-4, the J call TRBJ2-2; a possible D gene is TRBD1 (8 bases). Trimming took 4 bases from V and 3 from J, leaving 16 bases between them. Germline CDR1 is SGHNT and CDR2 is YYREEE (reference sequence). There are 16 residues in the CDR3. CDR3 coding DNA: TGTGCCAGCAGCCCTGGACAGGGAGGGTACACCGGGGAGCTGTTTTTT. Amino acid sequence: CASSPGQGGYTGELFF.

This chain uses TRBV30 with TRBJ2-1; a possible D gene is TRBD2 (7 bases). V lost 2 bases, J lost 15 bases, and 23 bases lay in between. Germline CDR1 and CDR2: GTSNPN and SVGIG (reference sequence). The CDR3 contains 14 residues. CDR3 amino acids: CAWSLRGANGWPFF. In nucleotides, the CDR3 is TGTGCCTGGAGTCTTCGGGGGGCTAATGGGTGGCCGTTCTTC.

V is TRBV15 and J is TRBJ1-4; D is undetermined. The V end was cut by 3 bases, the J end by 6 bases, with 11 bases between. Germline-derived CDR1 and CDR2 are LNHNV and YYDKDF (reference sequence). The CDR3 is made up of 14 amino acids. Written as DNA, the CDR3 is TGTGCCACCAGCAGCGGTCGTGGGCATGAAAAACTGTTTTTT. It specifies CATSSGRGHEKLFF.

The CDR3, as DNA: TGTGCCTGGAGTGTAACCAGCGGGAGGTGGAATGAGCAGTTCTTC. This encodes CAWSVTSGRWNEQFF. The genes are TRBV30 and TRBJ2-1; 9 nucleotides align to TRBD2. The CDR3 runs to 15 residues. The germline V gene encodes CDR1 GTSNPN and CDR2 SVGIG (reference sequence). V lost 0 bases, J lost 7 bases, and 7 bases stayed unmatched.

This sequence joins TRBV30 and TRBJ1-2, with TRBD1 matching 9 bases. The CDR3 is 13 amino acids. Looked up from germline, CDR1 is GTSNPN and CDR2 is SVGIG (reference sequence). V gave up 3 bases and J gave up 7 bases; unmatched junction bases: 6. The DNA of the CDR3 is TGTGCCTGGAGGGGACAGGGCGTGAGTGGCTACACCTTC. Translating gives CAWRGQGVSGYTF.

This sequence joins TRBV7-9 and TRBJ1-3; D unclear. Germline CDR1 SEHNR, CDR2 FQNEAQ (reference sequence). This CDR3 is 14 amino acids long. V gave up 1 base and J gave up 0 bases, with 4 bases separating them. Here the CDR3 DNA reads TGTGCCAGCAGCTTAGTCATCTCTGGAAACACCATATATTTT. Translating gives CASSLVISGNTIYF.

This clone was seen a handful of times. The V gene is TRBV30, the J gene TRBJ1-6; weak D call: TRBD1 (6 bases). Germline loops: CDR1 GTSNPN, CDR2 SVGIG (reference sequence). V shed 3 bases and J shed 8 bases, with 8 bases lying between them. The CDR3 length is 12 residues. Here the CDR3 reads CAWSRGDSPLHF. The CDR3 DNA reads as TGTGCCTGGAGCAGGGGAGATTCACCCCTCCACTTT.

In this sample, this clone turned up once. The chain joins TRBV5-5 to TRBJ1-4, with a possible D match to TRBD1 (5 bases). The germline CDR1 and CDR2 sequences are SGHKS and YYEKEE (reference sequence). This CDR3 has 14 amino acids. V shed 3 bases and J shed 3 bases, with 9 bases lying between them. The CDR3: CASSSWGANEKLFF. The CDR3 DNA sequence: TGTGCCAGCAGCTCGTGGGGGGCTAATGAAAAACTGTTTTTT.

The chain uses TRBV6-2 or TRBV6-3 and TRBJ2-7, with TRBD1 identical over 10 bases. The J segment lost 5 bases and the V segment lost 5 bases, leaving 15 bases of the junction unmatched. The CDR3 is 17 residues long. The germline V gene has CDR1 MNHEY and CDR2 SVGEGT. In DNA, the CDR3 is TGTGCCAGCAGTCGTTATCCACGGACAGGGGGAGGTGACGAGCAGTACTTC. Amino acids: CASSRYPRTGGGDEQYF.

J is TRBJ1-1 and V is TRBV5-1, with 8 bases that match TRBD1. The germline V gene has CDR1 SGHRS and CDR2 YFSETQ. This CDR3 has 14 amino acids. V lost 4 bases, J lost 11 bases, and 13 bases stayed unmatched. CDR3 residues: CASSIGGQGGTAFF. The CDR3 nucleotides are TGCGCCAGCAGCATTGGTGGACAGGGAGGAACCGCTTTCTTT. Supplemented by reference TRBV5-1 and TRBJ1-1, the full variable domain reads KAGVTQTPRYLIKTRGQQVTLSCSPISGHRSVSWYQQTPGQGLQFLFEYFSETQRNKGNFPGRFSGRQFSNSRSEMNVSTLELGDSALYLCASSIGGQGGTAFFGQGTRLTVV.

This rearrangement joins TRBV18 to TRBJ1-2, with 7 bases identical to TRBD1. V shed 4 bases and J 8 bases; nucleotides not matched to a gene: 4. The CDR3 covers 12 residues. Germline loops: CDR1 KGHSH, CDR2 LQKENI. As DNA, the CDR3 is TGTGCCAGCTCACTCCAGGGGGACGGCTACACCTTC. Its translation is CASSLQGDGYTF.

V is TRBV11-2 and J is TRBJ1-5; the D is unclear. With 1 base removed from V and 0 bases from J, the gap between germline ends came to 4 bases. This CDR3 has 14 amino acids. Germline CDR1 and CDR2: SGHAT and FQNNGV. CDR3 coding DNA: TGTGCCAGCAGCTTAGCAGATAGCAATCAGCCCCAGCATTTT. It codes for CASSLADSNQPQHF.

The chain combines TRBV6-5 with TRBJ2-7; TRBD2 is a possible D gene (6 bases). This CDR3 region has 15 residues. Germline V CDR1 and CDR2: MNHEY, SVGAGI. V lost 5 bases to trimming and J lost 0 bases, with 14 bases between them. The CDR3 spells CASSPRGVSSYEQYF. The CDR3 DNA reads TGTGCCAGCAGTCCCCGCGGGGTGAGCTCCTACGAGCAGTACTTC.

V usage is TRBV4-3 and J usage is TRBJ2-5; weak D call: TRBD1 (6 bases). V shed 0 bases and J shed 5 bases, with 22 bases lying between them. The length of the CDR3 is 18 residues. CDR1 LGHNA and CDR2 YSLEER come from the germline V gene. The CDR3 coding sequence is TGCGCCAGCAGCCAAGAGGCAGTCCCGGGACATACTAGGGAGACCCAGTACTTC. It specifies CASSQEAVPGHTRETQYF.

The J gene is TRBJ1-2, the V gene TRBV12-3 or TRBV12-4; 9 nucleotides line up with TRBD1. The CDR3 consists of 13 residues. The trim removed 8 bases at V and 6 bases at J, leaving 7 bases unmatched. The CDR3 sequence: CASHLQGADGYTF. In DNA form, the CDR3 reads TGTGCCAGCCATCTACAGGGGGCAGATGGCTACACCTTC.

V and J are TRBV6-5 and TRBJ1-6; 11 bases fit TRBD1. The CDR3 spans 13 residues. The germline CDR1 and CDR2 sequences are MNHEY and SVGAGI. V was clipped by 8 bases and J by 10 bases; unmatched bases: 4. CDR3 residues: CASLGTGGSPLHF. CDR3 DNA sequence: TGTGCCAGCTTGGGGACAGGGGGATCACCCCTCCACTTT.

The chain employs TRBV28 and TRBJ2-1; 15 bases are a match to TRBD2. The CDR3 is 22 amino acids. Germline V gene data show CDR1 as MDHEN and CDR2 as SYDVKM. Trimming at V came to 6 bases and at J to 0 bases, leaving 18 bases not matched to a gene. The CDR3 loop is CASRPGQGSPGLAGGSYNEQFF. CDR3 coding DNA: TGTGCCAGCAGACCGGGACAGGGGTCCCCGGGACTAGCGGGGGGCTCCTACAATGAGCAGTTCTTC. Full variable domain (outside the CDR3, taken from reference TRBV28 and TRBJ2-1): DVKVTQSSRYLVKRTGEKVFLECVQDMDHENMFWYRQDPGLGLRLIYFSYDVKMKEKGDIPEGYSVSREKKERFSLILESASTNQTSMYLCASRPGQGSPGLAGGSYNEQFFGPGTRLTVL.

About this clone: Distinct nucleotide sequences in the sample also encode this CDR3. The chain couples TRBV2 to TRBJ1-2; TRBD1 matches at 8 bases. V shed 6 bases, J shed 6 bases, and the junction held 9 bases outside the gene matches. The CDR3 consists of 14 residues. Germline V gives CDR1 SNHLY, CDR2 FYNNEI. The CDR3 region is CASSLTGGMDGYTF. DNA for the CDR3: TGTGCCAGCAGCTTAACAGGGGGTATGGATGGCTACACCTTC.

The rearrangement uses TRBV4-3 and TRBJ1-1, with D perhaps matching TRBD1 (5 bases). Trimming left V 3 bases short and J 6 bases short, with 11 bases between. This CDR3 is built from 13 residues. Germline V gene sequence: CDR1 LGHNA, CDR2 YSLEER. The CDR3 DNA follows: TGCGCCAGCAGCCAGAGGCAGGGCTCTGAAGCTTTCTTT. Its protein product is CASSQRQGSEAFF.

The chain is built from TRBV28 and TRBJ1-1; tentatively, D is TRBD1 (6 bases). This CDR3 spans 14 amino acids. The germline V gene has CDR1 MDHEN and CDR2 SYDVKM. V was cut by 2 bases and J by 1 base, with 8 bases left in between. The CDR3 loop reads CASSLIRGNTEAFF. The CDR3 region has the DNA TGTGCCAGCAGTTTAATCAGGGGGAACACTGAAGCTTTCTTT.

The rearrangement links TRBV5-1 to TRBJ1-2; D is unclear. Germline values: CDR1 SGHRS, CDR2 YFSETQ. The CDR3 has 14 residues. Between the trimmed V and J ends, which lost 4 bases and 7 bases, there was a span of 17 bases. The CDR3 sequence: CASSQRDDPSGYTF. CDR3 DNA: TGCGCCAGCAGCCAGAGAGACGACCCTAGTGGCTACACCTTC. Full variable domain (missing parts from reference TRBV5-1 and TRBJ1-2): KAGVTQTPRYLIKTRGQQVTLSCSPISGHRSVSWYQQTPGQGLQFLFEYFSETQRNKGNFPGRFSGRQFSNSRSEMNVSTLELGDSALYLCASSQRDDPSGYTFGSGTRLTVV.

The rearrangement joins TRBV21-1 to TRBJ1-6; TRBD1 is taken as the D call from the table, unchecked against the DNA. TRBV21-1 is a documented pseudogene. There are 14 residues in the CDR3. The CDR3 DNA sequence: TGTGCCAGCCGCCGGGGACAGGGTAATTCACCCCTCCACTTT. Amino acids: CASRRGQGNSPLHF.

This clone was observed a single time. The V call is TRBV15, the J call TRBJ2-1; 12 bases agree with TRBD2. The V and J ends lost 5 bases and 7 bases, in that order; junction bases with no gene match: 6. Germline CDR1 LNHNV, CDR2 YYDKDF (reference sequence). This CDR3 contains 15 residues. CDR3 amino acids: CATSSGLAGLNEQFF. CDR3 nucleotide sequence: TGTGCCACCAGCTCCGGACTAGCGGGATTAAATGAGCAGTTCTTC. The variable domain in full, with the rest retrieved from reference TRBV15 and TRBJ2-1, is DAMVIQNPRYQVTQFGKPVTLSCSQTLNHNVMYWYQQKSSQAPKLLFHYYDKDFNNEADTPDNFQSRRPNTSFCFLDIRSPGLGDTAMYLCATSSGLAGLNEQFFGPGTRLTVL.

The gene calls are TRBV28 and TRBJ1-1, with D hard to call. Germline V gene data show CDR1 as MDHEN and CDR2 as SYDVKM. The length of the CDR3 is 15 residues. V was cut by 2 bases and J by 1 base, with 11 bases left in between. As DNA, the CDR3 is TGTGCCAGCAGTTTAGAGGGCATAGGGAACACTGAAGCTTTCTTT. Translated, it gives CASSLEGIGNTEAFF. Combining the CDR3 with reference TRBV28 and TRBJ1-1 gives the whole variable domain DVKVTQSSRYLVKRTGEKVFLECVQDMDHENMFWYRQDPGLGLRLIYFSYDVKMKEKGDIPEGYSVSREKKERFSLILESASTNQTSMYLCASSLEGIGNTEAFFGQGTRLTVV.

The CDR3 protein is CASSPRDRTNTEAFF. CDR3 in DNA: TGTGCCAGCTCACCAAGGGACAGGACGAACACTGAAGCTTTCTTT. The chain recombines TRBV18 with TRBJ1-1; 8 bases map to TRBD1. The CDR3 is 15 residues long. CDR1 is KGHSH and CDR2 is LQKENI in the germline V gene. With 2 bases clipped from V and 1 base from J, the junction kept 3 bases outside the gene matches.